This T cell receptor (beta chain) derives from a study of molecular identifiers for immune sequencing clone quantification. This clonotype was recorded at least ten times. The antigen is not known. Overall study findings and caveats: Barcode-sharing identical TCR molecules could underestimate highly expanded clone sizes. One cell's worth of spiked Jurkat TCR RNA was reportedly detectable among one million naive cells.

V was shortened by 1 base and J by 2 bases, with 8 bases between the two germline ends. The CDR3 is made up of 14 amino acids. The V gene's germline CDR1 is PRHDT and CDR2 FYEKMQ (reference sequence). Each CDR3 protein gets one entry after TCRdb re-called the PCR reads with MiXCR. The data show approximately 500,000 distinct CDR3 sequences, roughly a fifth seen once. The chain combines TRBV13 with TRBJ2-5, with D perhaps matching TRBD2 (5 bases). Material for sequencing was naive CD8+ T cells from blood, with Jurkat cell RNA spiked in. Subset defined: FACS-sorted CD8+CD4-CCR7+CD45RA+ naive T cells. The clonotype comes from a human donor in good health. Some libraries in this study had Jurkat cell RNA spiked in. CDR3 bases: TGTGCCAGCAGCTTAGATGAGGGACAAGAGACCCAGTACTTC. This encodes CASSLDEGQETQYF.